Listed below are T cell receptor beta chains from one sample, sequenced in a study of Graves' ophthalmopathy and Graves' hyperthyroidism. TCRdb reanalysed the multiplex PCR reads using MiXCR and keeps one entry per CDR3 protein. The sample lists roughly 610,000 distinct CDR3 sequences; about 20% were seen once. Sequencing input: peripheral blood. These TCRs come from a woman aged 18-29 years with stable Graves' hyperthyroidism. Some clones in this sample may be carry-over from other donors' samples. CDR3s include the opening cysteine and the closing phenylalanine or tryptophan. Each record gives: V gene, clone size, D gene, J gene, CDR3 DNA, CDR3 protein. D genes are given only for firm matches. For some rows the clone size is stated as once, few or many, or as a class when expanded; others skip it.

TRBV11-2,many,.,TRBJ2-7,TGTGCCAGCAGCTTAAACTATTATACCTACGAGCAGTACTTC,CASSLNYYTYEQYF
TRBV12-3/TRBV12-4,many,.,TRBJ1-5,TGTGCCAGCAGTTTGGCGCATCAGCCCCAGCATTTT,CASSLAHQPQHF
TRBV30,.,.,TRBJ1-5,TGTGCCTGGAGTGTTTTCCAGGGTGGGTACCAGCCCCAGCATTTT,CAWSVFQGGYQPQHF
TRBV29-1,few,.,TRBJ1-2,TGCAGCGTTGAAGGTTTGTGGTCTCCCTCCCGCGGCTACACCTTC,CSVEGLWSPSRGYTF
TRBV7-9,.,.,TRBJ2-2,TGTGCCAGCAGGACTTCAACGAACACCGGGGAGCTGTTTTTT,CASRTSTNTGELFF
TRBV19,many,TRBD2,TRBJ2-5,TGTGCCAGTTGCTCTAGCGGGGCCCGGGAGACCCAGTACTTC,CASCSSGARETQYF
TRBV27,many,TRBD1,TRBJ1-5,TGTGCCAGCAGTTTGAGACAGGGGGGAAATCAGCCCCAGCATTTT,CASSLRQGGNQPQHF
TRBV5-1,many,.,TRBJ1-1,TGCGCCAGCAGCTTGGTGATAGGGGATAACACTGAAGCTTTCTTT,CASSLVIGDNTEAFF
TRBV7-2,many,.,TRBJ2-5,TGTGCCAGCAGCTTAGCAGGGCTCGGGGAGACCCAGTACTTC,CASSLAGLGETQYF
TRBV14,.,.,TRBJ1-1,TGTGCCAGCAGCTCTCCCGGGGCCTCGAACACTGAAGCTTTCTTT,CASSSPGASNTEAFF
TRBV12-3/TRBV12-4,.,.,TRBJ2-2,TGTGCCAGCAGTTCCGGGTTCGCGAACACCGGGGAGCTGTTTTTT,CASSSGFANTGELFF
TRBV12-3/TRBV12-4,few,TRBD1,TRBJ2-7,TGTGCCAGCCAACCCGGGACAGGGCATTACGAGCAGTACTTC,CASQPGTGHYEQYF
TRBV30,many,.,TRBJ2-7,TGTGCCTGGGCCAATTCCTACGAGCAGTACTTC,CAWANSYEQYF
TRBV7-9,many,TRBD1,TRBJ1-2,TGTGCCAGCACAACAGGGGATGGCTACACCTTC,CASTTGDGYTF
TRBV5-1,.,.,TRBJ1-1,TGCGCCAGCAGCCCGGGACCGAGAGAGTTCGAAGCTTTCTTT,CASSPGPREFEAFF
TRBV28,.,.,TRBJ1-6,TGTGCCAGCAGTTTTGCGGAAAATTCACCCCTCCACTTT,CASSFAENSPLHF
TRBV29-1,few,TRBD2,TRBJ2-5,TGCAGCTTCTTTTGGGGGGGGGTCGTGGAGACCCAGTACTTC,CSFFWGGVVETQYF
TRBV12-3/TRBV12-4,many,TRBD1,TRBJ2-7,TGTGCCAGCAGGACCGACAGGGGAACCGAGCAGTACTTC,CASRTDRGTEQYF
TRBV5-4,.,TRBD1,TRBJ1-2,TGTGCCAGCAGCACGGGAACAGGGGCCCGTGGCTACACCTTC,CASSTGTGARGYTF
TRBV6-5,many,.,TRBJ1-1,TGTGCCAGCAGTTACCTGAACGTGAACACTGAAGCTTTCTTT,CASSYLNVNTEAFF
TRBV11-2,few,.,TRBJ1-1,TGTGCCAGCAGCTTAGAGGTCAGGGTGAGGTGGACTGAAGCTTTCTTT,CASSLEVRVRWTEAFF
TRBV6-1,many,.,TRBJ2-7,TGTGCCAGCAGGGACGGGTTCTACGAGCAGTACTTC,CASRDGFYEQYF
TRBV6-2/TRBV6-3,few,TRBD1,TRBJ2-6,TGTGCCAGCAGGGGACAGGGGCCTCCTCACTACTCTGGGGCCAACGTCCTGACTTTC,CASRGQGPPHYSGANVLTF
TRBV13,.,.,TRBJ1-1,TGTGCCAGCAGCGCTTTGCGGGGGAACCAAATGAACACTGAAGCTTTCTTT,CASSALRGNQMNTEAFF
TRBV11-2,.,.,TRBJ2-5,TGTGCCAGCGCTCCCCCCAGACAACAAGAGACCCAGTACTTC,CASAPPRQQETQYF
TRBV19,few,.,TRBJ1-5,TGTGCCAGTAGTATAGACGGGACATCGGCTCAGCCCCAGCATTTT,CASSIDGTSAQPQHF
TRBV27,.,TRBD1,TRBJ2-5,TGTGCCAGCACCCAGACCGGGACAGTCAACTCCCACAACCAAGAGACCCAGTACTTC,CASTQTGTVNSHNQETQYF
TRBV5-5,.,.,TRBJ2-7,TGTGCCAGCAGCTTCCGGGACGGAAACTACGAGCAGTACTTC,CASSFRDGNYEQYF
TRBV20-1,.,.,TRBJ2-5,TGCAGTGCTCGACCTCCTAGCGCACCACCGGGGACCCAGTACTTC,CSARPPSAPPGTQYF
TRBV12-3/TRBV12-4,many,TRBD2,TRBJ2-5,TGTGCCAGCAGTCCCGGGGGGGCCCTTCGGGAGACCCAGTACTTC,CASSPGGALRETQYF
TRBV12-3/TRBV12-4,many,.,TRBJ2-7,TGTGCCAGCAGCCGAGCCTACGAGCAGTACTTC,CASSRAYEQYF
TRBV6-1,many,.,TRBJ2-7,TGTGCCAGCAGTGGTCACGAGGGGGGATACGAGCAGTACTTC,CASSGHEGGYEQYF
TRBV12-3/TRBV12-4,.,.,TRBJ2-6,TGTGCCAGCAGTTTAGGTTTGACTCCTGGGGCCAACGTCCTGACTTTC,CASSLGLTPGANVLTF